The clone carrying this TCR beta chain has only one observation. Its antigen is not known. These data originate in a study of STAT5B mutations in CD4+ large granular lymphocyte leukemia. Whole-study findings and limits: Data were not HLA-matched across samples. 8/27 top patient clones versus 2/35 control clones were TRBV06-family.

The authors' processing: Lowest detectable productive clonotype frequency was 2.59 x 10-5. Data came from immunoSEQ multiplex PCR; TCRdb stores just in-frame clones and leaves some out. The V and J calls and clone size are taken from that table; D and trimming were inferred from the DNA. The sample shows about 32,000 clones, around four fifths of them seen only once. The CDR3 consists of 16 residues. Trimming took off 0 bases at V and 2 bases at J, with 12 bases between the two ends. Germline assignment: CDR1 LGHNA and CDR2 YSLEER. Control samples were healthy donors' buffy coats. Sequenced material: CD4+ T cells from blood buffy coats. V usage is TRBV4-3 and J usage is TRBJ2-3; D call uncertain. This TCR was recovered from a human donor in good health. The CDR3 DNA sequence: TGCGCCAGCAGCCAAGATGGTCCGCCAAACACAGATACGCAGTATTTT. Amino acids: CASSQDGPPNTDTQYF.